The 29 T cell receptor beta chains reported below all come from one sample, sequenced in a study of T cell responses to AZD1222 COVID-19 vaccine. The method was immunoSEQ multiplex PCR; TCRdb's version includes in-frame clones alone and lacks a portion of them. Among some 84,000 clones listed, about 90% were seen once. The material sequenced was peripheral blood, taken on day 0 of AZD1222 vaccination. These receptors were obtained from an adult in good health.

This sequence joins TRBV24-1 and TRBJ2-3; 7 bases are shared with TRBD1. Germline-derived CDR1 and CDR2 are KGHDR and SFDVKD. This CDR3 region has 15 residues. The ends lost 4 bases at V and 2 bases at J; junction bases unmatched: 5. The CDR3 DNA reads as TGTGCCACCAGTGACCCGGACAGGAACACAGATACGCAGTATTTT. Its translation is CATSDPDRNTDTQYF.

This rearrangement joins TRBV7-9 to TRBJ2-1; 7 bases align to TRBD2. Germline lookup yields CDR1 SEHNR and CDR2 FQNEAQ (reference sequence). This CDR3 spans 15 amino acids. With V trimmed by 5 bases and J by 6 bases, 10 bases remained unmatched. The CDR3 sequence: CASSPLGPSGNEQFF. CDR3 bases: TGTGCCAGCAGCCCCCTGGGTCCTAGCGGCAATGAGCAGTTCTTC.

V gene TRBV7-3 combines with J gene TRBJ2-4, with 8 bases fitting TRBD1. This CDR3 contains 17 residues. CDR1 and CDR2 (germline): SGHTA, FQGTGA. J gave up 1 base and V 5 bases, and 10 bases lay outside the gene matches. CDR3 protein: CASSPNGQGSAKNIQYF. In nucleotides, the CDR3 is TGTGCCAGCAGCCCCAACGGACAGGGAAGCGCCAAAAACATTCAGTACTTC.

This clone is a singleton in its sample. The CDR3 sequence is CASNTPGTGEETQYF. The DNA for the CDR3 is TGTGCCAGCAACACCCCCGGGACAGGGGAAGAGACCCAGTACTTC. J is TRBJ2-5 and V is TRBV28; 10 positions agree with TRBD1. CDR1 and CDR2 (germline): MDHEN, SYDVKM. The CDR3 is 15 residues long. With V trimmed by 7 bases and J by 3 bases, 8 bases remained unmatched.

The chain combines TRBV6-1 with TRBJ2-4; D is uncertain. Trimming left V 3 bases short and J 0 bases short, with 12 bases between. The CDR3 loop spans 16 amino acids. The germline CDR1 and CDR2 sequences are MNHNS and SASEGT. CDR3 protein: CASSDYSTIAKNIQYF. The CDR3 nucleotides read TGTGCCAGCAGTGATTATTCCACCATAGCCAAAAACATTCAGTACTTC.

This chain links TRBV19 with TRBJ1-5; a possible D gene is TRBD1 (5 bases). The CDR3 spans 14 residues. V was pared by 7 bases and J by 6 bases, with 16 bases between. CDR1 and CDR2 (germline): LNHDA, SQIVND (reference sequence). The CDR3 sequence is CASIPAGYAQPQHF. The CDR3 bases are TGTGCCAGTATCCCAGCAGGGTATGCTCAGCCCCAGCATTTT.

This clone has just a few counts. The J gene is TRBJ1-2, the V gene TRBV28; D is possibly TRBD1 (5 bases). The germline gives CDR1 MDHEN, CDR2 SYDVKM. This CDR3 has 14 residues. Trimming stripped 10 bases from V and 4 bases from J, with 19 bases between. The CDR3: CATDLREDGYGYTF. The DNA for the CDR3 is TGTGCCACCGACCTCAGGGAGGACGGCTATGGCTACACCTTC.

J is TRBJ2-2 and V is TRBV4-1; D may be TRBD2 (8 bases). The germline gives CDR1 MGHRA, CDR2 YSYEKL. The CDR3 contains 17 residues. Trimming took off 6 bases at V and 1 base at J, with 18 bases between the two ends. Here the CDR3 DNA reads TGCGCCAGCAGAGGGGGCGGGCTAGCGGGGAACACCGGGGAGCTGTTTTTT. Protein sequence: CASRGGGLAGNTGELFF.

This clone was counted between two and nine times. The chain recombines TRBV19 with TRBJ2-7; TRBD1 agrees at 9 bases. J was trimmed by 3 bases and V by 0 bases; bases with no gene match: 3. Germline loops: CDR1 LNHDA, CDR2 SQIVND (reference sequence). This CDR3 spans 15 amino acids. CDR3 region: CASSIESGQGYEQYF. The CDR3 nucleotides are TGTGCCAGTAGTATAGAATCGGGACAGGGCTACGAGCAGTACTTC.

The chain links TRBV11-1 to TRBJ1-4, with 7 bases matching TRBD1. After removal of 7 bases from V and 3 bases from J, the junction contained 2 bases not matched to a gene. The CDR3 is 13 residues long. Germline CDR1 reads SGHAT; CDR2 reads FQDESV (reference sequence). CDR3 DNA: TGTGCCAGCAAACAGGGGTCTAATGAAAAACTGTTTTTT. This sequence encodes CASKQGSNEKLFF.

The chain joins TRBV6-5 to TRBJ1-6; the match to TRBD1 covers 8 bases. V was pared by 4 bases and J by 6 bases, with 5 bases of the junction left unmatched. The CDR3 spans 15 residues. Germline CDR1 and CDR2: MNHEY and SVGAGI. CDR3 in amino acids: CASSSTGQGNSPLHF. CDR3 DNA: TGTGCCAGCAGTTCCACTGGACAGGGTAATTCACCCCTCCACTTT.

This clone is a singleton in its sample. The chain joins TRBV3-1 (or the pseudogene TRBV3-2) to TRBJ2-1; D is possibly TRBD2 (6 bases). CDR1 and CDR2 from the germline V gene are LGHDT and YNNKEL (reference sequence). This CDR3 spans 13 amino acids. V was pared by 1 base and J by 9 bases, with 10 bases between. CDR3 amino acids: CASSQAGDGEQFF. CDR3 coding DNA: TGTGCCAGCAGCCAAGCGGGAGATGGTGAGCAGTTCTTC.

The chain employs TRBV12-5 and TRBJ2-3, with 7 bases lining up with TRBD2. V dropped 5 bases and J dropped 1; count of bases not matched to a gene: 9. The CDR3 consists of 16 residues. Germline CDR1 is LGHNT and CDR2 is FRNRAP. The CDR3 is CASGRGAGSGTDTQYF. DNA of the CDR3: TGTGCTAGTGGTCGGGGAGCGGGATCTGGCACAGATACGCAGTATTTT.

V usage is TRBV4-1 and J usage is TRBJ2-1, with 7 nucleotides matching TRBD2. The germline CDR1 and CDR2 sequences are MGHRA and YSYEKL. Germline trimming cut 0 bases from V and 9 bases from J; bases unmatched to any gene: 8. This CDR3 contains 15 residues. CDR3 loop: CASSQEGGSGFEQFF. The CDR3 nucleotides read TGCGCCAGCAGCCAAGAGGGCGGGAGTGGGTTTGAGCAGTTCTTC.

The CDR3 loop is CASSPGQESGYTF. In DNA form, the CDR3 reads TGTGCCAGCAGCCCAGGACAGGAAAGTGGCTACACCTTC. This sequence joins TRBV7-9 and TRBJ1-2; 7 positions match TRBD1. The ends lost 5 bases at V and 7 bases at J; junction bases unmatched: 7. Germline V gene sequence: CDR1 SEHNR, CDR2 FQNEAQ (reference sequence). The length of the CDR3 is 13 residues.

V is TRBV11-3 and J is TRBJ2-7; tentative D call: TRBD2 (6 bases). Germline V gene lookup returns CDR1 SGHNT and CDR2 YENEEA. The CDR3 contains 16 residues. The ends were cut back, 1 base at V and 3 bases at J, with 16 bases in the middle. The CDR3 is CASSLGGWEEDYEQYF. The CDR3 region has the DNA TGTGCCAGCAGCTTAGGGGGGTGGGAGGAGGACTACGAGCAGTACTTC.

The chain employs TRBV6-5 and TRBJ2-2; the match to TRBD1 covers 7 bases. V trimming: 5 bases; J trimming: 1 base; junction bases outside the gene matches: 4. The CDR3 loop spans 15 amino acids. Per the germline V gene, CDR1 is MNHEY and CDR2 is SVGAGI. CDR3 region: CASSSGTVNTGELFF. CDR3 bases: TGTGCCAGCAGTAGTGGGACAGTGAACACCGGGGAGCTGTTTTTT.

CDR3 region: CAINGAGGPDNEQFF. The CDR3, as DNA: TGTGCCATCAATGGAGCGGGAGGGCCTGACAATGAGCAGTTCTTC. The V call is TRBV10-3, the J call TRBJ2-1, with 10 positions matching TRBD2. The CDR3 loop spans 15 amino acids. Looked up from germline, CDR1 is ENHRY and CDR2 is SYGVKD. V was clipped by 7 bases and J by 5 bases; unmatched bases: 8.

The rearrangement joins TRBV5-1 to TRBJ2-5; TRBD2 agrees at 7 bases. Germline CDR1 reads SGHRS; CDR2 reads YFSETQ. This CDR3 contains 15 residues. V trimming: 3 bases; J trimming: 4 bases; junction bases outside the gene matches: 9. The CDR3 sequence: CASSWALAVGETQYF. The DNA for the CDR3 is TGCGCCAGCAGCTGGGCCCTAGCGGTAGGAGAGACCCAGTACTTC.

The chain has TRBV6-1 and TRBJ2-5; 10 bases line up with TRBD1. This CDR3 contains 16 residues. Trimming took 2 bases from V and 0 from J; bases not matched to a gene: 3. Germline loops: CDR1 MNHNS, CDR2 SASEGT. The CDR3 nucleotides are TGTGCCAGCAGTGAACTGGACAGGGGGAACCAAGAGACCCAGTACTTC. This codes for CASSELDRGNQETQYF.

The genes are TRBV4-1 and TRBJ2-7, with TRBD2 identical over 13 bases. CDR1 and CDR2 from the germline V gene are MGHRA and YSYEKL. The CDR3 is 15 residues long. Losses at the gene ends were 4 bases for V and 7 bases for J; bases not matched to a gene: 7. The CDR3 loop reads CASSPRLAGGGEQYF. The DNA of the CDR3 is TGCGCCAGCAGCCCCAGACTAGCGGGAGGCGGTGAGCAGTACTTC.

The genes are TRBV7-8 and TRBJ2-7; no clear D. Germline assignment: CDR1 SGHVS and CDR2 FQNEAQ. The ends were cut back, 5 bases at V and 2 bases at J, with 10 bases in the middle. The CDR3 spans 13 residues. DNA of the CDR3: TGTGCCAGCAGCGGGTCCCTTGCCTACGAGCAGTACTTC. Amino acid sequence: CASSGSLAYEQYF.

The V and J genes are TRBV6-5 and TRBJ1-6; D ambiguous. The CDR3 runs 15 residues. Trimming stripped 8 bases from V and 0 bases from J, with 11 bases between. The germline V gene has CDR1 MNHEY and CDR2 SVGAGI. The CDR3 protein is CASHDWSSYNSPLHF. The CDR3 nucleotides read TGTGCCAGCCATGACTGGAGCTCCTATAATTCACCCCTCCACTTT.

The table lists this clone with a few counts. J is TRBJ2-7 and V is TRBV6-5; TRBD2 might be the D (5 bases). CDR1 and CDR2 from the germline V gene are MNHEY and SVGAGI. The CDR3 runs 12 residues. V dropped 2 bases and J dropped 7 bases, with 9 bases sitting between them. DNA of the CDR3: TGTGCCAGCAGTTACACATCGGGGGAGCAGTACTTC. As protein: CASSYTSGEQYF.

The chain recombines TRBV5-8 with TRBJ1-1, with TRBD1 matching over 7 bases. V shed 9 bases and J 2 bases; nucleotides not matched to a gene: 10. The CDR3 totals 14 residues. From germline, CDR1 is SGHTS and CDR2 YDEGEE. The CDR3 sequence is CATNRGQPNTEAFF. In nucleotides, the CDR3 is TGTGCCACCAATAGGGGACAGCCTAACACTGAAGCTTTCTTT. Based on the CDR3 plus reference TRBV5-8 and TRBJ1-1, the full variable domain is EAGVTQSPTHLIKTRGQQATLRCSPISGHTSVYWYQQALGLGLQFLLWYDEGEERNRGNFPPRFSGRQFPNYSSELNVNALELEDSALYLCATNRGQPNTEAFFGQGTRLTVV.

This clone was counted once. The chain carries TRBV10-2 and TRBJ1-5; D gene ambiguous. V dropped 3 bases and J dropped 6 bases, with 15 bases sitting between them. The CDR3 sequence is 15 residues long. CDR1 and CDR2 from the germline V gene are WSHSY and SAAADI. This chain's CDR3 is CASSDDGRGSQPQHF. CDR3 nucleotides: TGCGCCAGCAGTGACGATGGGCGAGGGAGTCAGCCCCAGCATTTT.

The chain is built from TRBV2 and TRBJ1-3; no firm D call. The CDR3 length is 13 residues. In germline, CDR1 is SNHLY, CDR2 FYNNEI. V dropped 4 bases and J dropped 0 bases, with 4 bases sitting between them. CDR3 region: CASSGLSGNTIYF. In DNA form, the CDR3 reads TGTGCCAGCAGTGGACTCTCTGGAAACACCATATATTTT.

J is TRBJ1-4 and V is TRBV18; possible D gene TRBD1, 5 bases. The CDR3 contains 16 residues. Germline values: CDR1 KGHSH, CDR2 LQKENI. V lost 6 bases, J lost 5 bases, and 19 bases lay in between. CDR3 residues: CASSLSDRGQNEKLFF. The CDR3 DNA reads TGTGCCAGCTCCCTTTCAGATAGGGGTCAAAATGAAAAACTGTTTTTT. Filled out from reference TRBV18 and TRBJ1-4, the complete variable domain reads NAGVMQNPRHLVRRRGQEARLRCSPMKGHSHVYWYRQLPEEGLKFMVYLQKENIIDESGMPKERFSAEFPKEGPSILRIQQVVRGDSAAYFCASSLSDRGQNEKLFFGSGTQLSVL.

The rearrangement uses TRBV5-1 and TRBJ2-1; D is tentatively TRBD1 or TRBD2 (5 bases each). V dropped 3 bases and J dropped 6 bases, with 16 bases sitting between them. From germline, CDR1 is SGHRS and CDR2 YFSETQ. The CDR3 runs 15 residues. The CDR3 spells CASSSIPGPRNEQFF. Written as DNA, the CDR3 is TGCGCCAGCAGCTCGATTCCGGGACCTCGCAATGAGCAGTTCTTC.